The 12 T cell receptor beta chains given below trace back to one sample, sequenced in a study of blood T cell repertoires in COVID-19. The repertoire was sequenced with immunoSEQ multiplex PCR; TCRdb's copy has only in-frame clones and lacks some. The sample consists of some 100,000 clones, approximately 85% of them appearing once. Specimen: peripheral blood. The receptors stem from a woman aged 55-69 years with acute or convalescent COVID-19.

The chain combines TRBV7-9 with TRBJ2-3; 13 nucleotides align to TRBD2. CDR3 size: 16 residues. Germline values: CDR1 SEHNR, CDR2 FQNEAQ (reference sequence). V lost 5 bases and J lost 4; bases outside the gene matches: 6. The CDR3 DNA reads as TGTGCCAGCAGCCCAGGGACTAGCGGGAACTCAGATACGCAGTATTTT. Amino acids: CASSPGTSGNSDTQYF.

This clone appeared once. The gene calls are TRBV28 and TRBJ2-5; 9 bases map to TRBD2. The V and J ends lost 6 bases and 3 bases, in that order; junction bases with no gene match: 20. CDR1 is MDHEN and CDR2 is SYDVKM in the germline V gene. The CDR3 has 19 residues. Here the CDR3 reads CASSTGTSRLPPTEETQYF. The CDR3 bases are TGTGCCAGCAGCACCGGGACTAGCAGGCTGCCCCCCACCGAAGAGACCCAGTACTTC.

The chain couples TRBV19 to TRBJ1-1; 7 nucleotides agree with TRBD1. Trimming cost V 7 bases and J 4 bases; bases outside gene matches: 9. CDR3 size: 14 residues. Germline V gene sequence: CDR1 LNHDA, CDR2 SQIVND (reference sequence). For the CDR3, the DNA is TGTGCCAGTACCTTGTCAGGGGGAGGCACTGAAGCTTTCTTT. It codes for CASTLSGGGTEAFF.

This chain joins TRBV9 and TRBJ2-1, with D perhaps matching TRBD2 (6 bases). Germline V gives CDR1 SGDLS, CDR2 YYNGEE. V lost 0 bases and J lost 0, with 10 bases in between. This CDR3 has 16 amino acids. The CDR3 coding sequence is TGTGCCAGCAGCGTAGACCAAGCGGGCTCCTACAATGAGCAGTTCTTC. Amino acid sequence: CASSVDQAGSYNEQFF.

The V and J genes are TRBV4-2 and TRBJ2-1; TRBD1 is a possible D gene (5 bases). This CDR3 comprises 16 residues. CDR1 and CDR2 (germline): LGHNA, YNFKEQ. V dropped 2 bases and J dropped 10 bases, with 21 bases sitting between them. The CDR3 here is CASSQKAGYPLAEQFF. The CDR3 nucleotides read TGTGCCAGCAGCCAAAAAGCAGGGTACCCGCTGGCGGAGCAGTTCTTC.

The genes are TRBV27 and TRBJ2-5; D possibly corresponds to TRBD1 (6 bases). This CDR3 region has 13 residues. Germline V gene sequence: CDR1 MNHEY, CDR2 SMNVEV (reference sequence). Trimming shortened V by 7 bases and J by 5 bases, and 14 bases separated the two germline ends. The CDR3 here is CASNLQGRETQYF. The CDR3 DNA is TGTGCCAGCAACCTACAGGGCAGGGAGACCCAGTACTTC.

CDR3 bases: TGTGCCAGCAGTGAAGCAGGAGGGAAGGAGACCCAGTACTTC. This codes for CASSEAGGKETQYF. The V call is TRBV6-1, the J call TRBJ2-5; D perhaps matches TRBD2 (6 bases). The germline V and J ends were trimmed by 0 bases and 5 bases, with 10 bases remaining between them. The CDR3 has 14 residues. CDR1 MNHNS and CDR2 SASEGT come from the germline V gene.

This clone was recorded only once. V and J are TRBV4-1 and TRBJ1-1, with 7 bases aligning to TRBD1. This CDR3 comprises 17 residues. Trimming cost V 4 bases and J 1 base; bases outside gene matches: 12. Germline-derived CDR1 and CDR2 are MGHRA and YSYEKL. CDR3 in DNA: TGCGCCAGCAGCCGAATCCCGGGACAGCCTAAGAACACTGAAGCTTTCTTT. It yields the protein CASSRIPGQPKNTEAFF.

This clone was seen just once. The V call is TRBV7-9, the J call TRBJ1-1; D may be TRBD1 (6 bases). This CDR3 region has 14 residues. V lost 4 bases and J 0 bases, leaving 9 bases between the germline ends. The germline V gene encodes CDR1 SEHNR and CDR2 FQNEAQ (reference sequence). CDR3 sequence: CASSSDSLNTEAFF. CDR3 nucleotides: TGTGCCAGCAGCTCGGACAGTTTGAACACTGAAGCTTTCTTT.

The genes are TRBV6-5 and TRBJ2-7; D uncertain. This CDR3 has 11 residues. Germline V gives CDR1 MNHEY, CDR2 SVGAGI. V lost 7 bases, J lost 3 bases, and 7 bases lay in between. This CDR3 is CASTPNYEQYF. CDR3 sequence (DNA): TGTGCCAGCACCCCAAACTACGAGCAGTACTTC.

This clone was recorded once. This chain connects TRBV29-1 to TRBJ1-2; D may be TRBD1 (5 bases). Looked up from germline, CDR1 is SQVTM and CDR2 is ANQGSEA. The V gene lost 4 bases and the J gene lost 6 bases, with 12 bases spanning the gap. The CDR3 is made up of 12 amino acids. Here the CDR3 DNA reads TGCAGCGTTGTTGGGGCCGCGCATGGCTACACCTTC. It codes for CSVVGAAHGYTF.

J is TRBJ1-1 and V is TRBV19; TRBD1 is a possible D gene (5 bases). V was clipped by 3 bases and J by 0 bases, with 11 bases between them. Looked up from germline, CDR1 is LNHDA and CDR2 is SQIVND (reference sequence). The CDR3 is 15 residues long. The CDR3 protein is CASSISGGLNTEAFF. The DNA for the CDR3 is TGTGCCAGTAGTATCTCGGGGGGACTGAACACTGAAGCTTTCTTT.